One sample yielded the 20 T cell receptor beta chains listed below, sequenced in a study of early T cells in non-severe SARS-CoV-2 infection. Via MiXCR, TCRdb re-called the 5' RACE reads, giving one row per CDR3 protein. The table includes approximately 74,000 distinct CDR3 sequences, 14% detected once. Source material: whole blood. The receptors were sampled from an adult who was a healthcare worker with PCR-confirmed SARS-CoV-2 infection or an uninfected control (not recorded which).

The chain is built from TRBV6-5 and TRBJ2-3; TRBD2 agrees at 7 bases. Germline lookup yields CDR1 MNHEY and CDR2 SVGAGI. The CDR3 loop spans 15 amino acids. The junction had 8 bases not matched to a gene; V was cut back by 6 bases and J by 2 bases. The CDR3 is CASRAGTTYTDTQYF. The CDR3 nucleotides read TGTGCCAGCAGAGCCGGGACTACCTACACAGATACGCAGTATTTT.

The V call is TRBV29-1, the J call TRBJ2-1; 12 bases align to TRBD2. In germline, CDR1 is SQVTM, CDR2 ANQGSEA. V was pared by 4 bases and J by 12 bases, with 13 bases of the junction left unmatched. The CDR3 runs 15 residues. CDR3 region: CSVGATSGGSLGQFF. CDR3 sequence (DNA): TGCAGCGTTGGGGCGACTAGCGGGGGTTCCCTTGGGCAGTTCTTC.

CDR3 bases: TGTGCCAGTAGTATAGGCCTAGCGGGCAACACCGGGGAGCTGTTTTTT. Its translation is CASSIGLAGNTGELFF. The genes are TRBV19 and TRBJ2-2, with 8 bases matching TRBD2. CDR1 and CDR2 (germline): LNHDA, SQIVND (reference sequence). This CDR3 is 16 amino acids long. V lost 1 base to trimming and J lost 2 bases; unmatched junction nucleotides: 3. Filled out from reference TRBV19 and TRBJ2-2, the complete variable domain reads DGGITQSPKYLFRKEGQNVTLSCEQNLNHDAMYWYRQDPGQGLRLIYYSQIVNDFQKGDIAEGYSVSREKKESFPLTVTSAQKNPTAFYLCASSIGLAGNTGELFFGEGSRLTVL.

This clonotype came up a few times. The V and J genes are TRBV20-1 and TRBJ2-3; TRBD1 or TRBD2 may be the D gene (5 bases each). Germline V gene sequence: CDR1 DFQATT, CDR2 SNEGSKA (reference sequence). The CDR3 is 14 amino acids. V lost 3 bases and J lost 4, with 14 bases in between. The CDR3 region has the DNA TGCAGTGCTAGGTTGAGGGGTATGGCAGATACGCAGTATTTT. Translated, it gives CSARLRGMADTQYF.

The chain carries TRBV18 and TRBJ2-5; D tentatively fits TRBD1 or TRBD2 (5 bases each). CDR3 length: 13 residues. V lost 4 bases, J lost 4 bases, and 10 bases lay in between. The germline V gene encodes CDR1 KGHSH and CDR2 LQKENI. The CDR3 nucleotides are TGTGCCAGCTCACTGGGACGGGGAGAGACCCAGTACTTC. Translating it yields CASSLGRGETQYF.

The chain is built from TRBV6-2 or TRBV6-3 and TRBJ2-1, with D possibly matching TRBD2 (6 bases). V lost 10 bases to trimming and J lost 8 bases, with 21 bases between them. CDR1 MNHEY and CDR2 SVGEGT come from the germline V gene. There are 14 residues in the CDR3. The CDR3 loop reads CATTWDFGVDEQFF. The CDR3 DNA is TGTGCCACCACTTGGGACTTCGGCGTGGATGAGCAGTTCTTC.

This clonotype was counted many times. The chain is built from TRBV3-1 and TRBJ1-6; D unclear. Trimming pared 4 bases from V and 0 bases from J, leaving 10 bases between. The CDR3 length is 16 residues. The germline V gene encodes CDR1 LGHDT and CDR2 YNNKEL (reference sequence). CDR3 DNA sequence: TGTGCCAGCAGCCCGACCCATCGCTCCTATAATTCACCCCTCCACTTT. Amino acid sequence: CASSPTHRSYNSPLHF.

J is TRBJ2-3 and V is TRBV15, with D hard to call. Germline V lookup: CDR1 LNHNV, CDR2 YYDKDF (reference sequence). CDR3 length: 15 residues. Trimming took off 0 bases at V and 1 base at J, with 8 bases between the two ends. CDR3 sequence (DNA): TGTGCCACCAGCAGAGATCGCTCCGGCACAGATACGCAGTATTTT. This sequence encodes CATSRDRSGTDTQYF.

CDR3 DNA sequence: TGTGCCAGCAGTTCAGCCCCTAGCGGGGAGGACACCGGGGAGCTGTTTTTT. Protein product: CASSSAPSGEDTGELFF. V gene TRBV27 combines with J gene TRBJ2-2; 9 bases fit TRBD2. With 4 bases clipped from V and 3 bases from J, the junction kept 9 bases outside the gene matches. The V gene's germline CDR1 is MNHEY and CDR2 SMNVEV (reference sequence). The CDR3 sequence is 17 residues long.

The chain links TRBV12-3 or TRBV12-4 to TRBJ1-2; 7 bases map to TRBD1. V shed 6 bases, J shed 4 bases, and the junction held 8 bases outside the gene matches. The length of the CDR3 is 14 residues. The CDR3 loop is CASSYRGGSYGYTF. For the CDR3, the DNA is TGTGCCAGCAGCTACAGGGGCGGTTCCTATGGCTACACCTTC.

This clonotype was detected only a few times. The chain combines TRBV18 with TRBJ1-1; the D is unclear. Deletions cut 2 bases from V and 2 bases from J, with 9 bases between. The CDR3 runs to 14 residues. The germline gives CDR1 KGHSH, CDR2 LQKENI. CDR3 sequence: CASSPSSINTEAFF. The CDR3 nucleotides are TGTGCCAGCTCACCATCGAGTATTAACACTGAAGCTTTCTTT.

The table lists this clonotype with a few counts. The chain carries TRBV7-9 and TRBJ1-1; D is possibly TRBD1 (6 bases). This CDR3 spans 18 amino acids. Germline V gene sequence: CDR1 SEHNR, CDR2 FQNEAQ (reference sequence). V lost 4 bases and J lost 0, with 21 bases in between. CDR3 loop: CASSWGAQWKILNTEAFF. CDR3 nucleotides: TGTGCCAGCAGCTGGGGGGCTCAATGGAAAATCCTGAACACTGAAGCTTTCTTT.

A few counts support this clonotype. The chain employs TRBV20-1 and TRBJ2-1; 10 nucleotides agree with TRBD2. The trim removed 5 bases at V and 4 bases at J, leaving 8 bases unmatched. The CDR3 is made up of 15 amino acids. The germline CDR1 and CDR2 sequences are DFQATT and SNEGSKA (reference sequence). CDR3 in amino acids: CSASEAGGLYNEQFF. CDR3 DNA sequence: TGCAGTGCTTCGGAAGCGGGGGGGCTATACAATGAGCAGTTCTTC.

This sequence joins TRBV7-9 and TRBJ1-6, with TRBD1 matching over 7 bases. Germline loops: CDR1 SEHNR, CDR2 FQNEAQ (reference sequence). The CDR3 is made up of 14 amino acids. Trimming cost V 2 bases and J 9 bases; bases outside gene matches: 4. The CDR3 loop reads CASSLTGAGSPLHF. DNA of the CDR3: TGTGCCAGCAGCTTAACAGGGGCCGGTTCACCCCTCCACTTT.

This clonotype was seen more than once but under ten times. The rearrangement uses TRBV9 and TRBJ1-5, with 7 bases aligning to TRBD1. CDR1 is SGDLS, CDR2 YYNGEE, per germline. The V and J ends lost 0 bases and 1 base, in that order; junction bases with no gene match: 4. CDR3 length equals 16 residues. This CDR3 is CASSVGTGTSNQPQHF. CDR3 nucleotide sequence: TGTGCCAGCAGCGTAGGGACAGGCACGAGCAATCAGCCCCAGCATTTT.

As to this clonotype: The germline gene is not matched at one end of the junction; a read error may be the cause. V and J are TRBV20-1 and TRBJ2-7; 9 bases are a match to TRBD1. The CDR3 is 16 residues long. Germline loops: CDR1 DFQATT, CDR2 SNEGSKA (reference sequence). The CDR3 reads CGANQAPGTGPYEQYF. The CDR3, as DNA: TGCGGTGCTAATCAAGCCCCCGGGACAGGGCCCTACGAGCAGTACTTC.

This clonotype has more than one count but fewer than ten. The chain joins TRBV15 to TRBJ2-5, with a weak D call TRBD1 (5 bases). The germline gives CDR1 LNHNV, CDR2 YYDKDF (reference sequence). V was shortened by 0 bases and J by 10 bases, with 9 bases between the two germline ends. The CDR3 has 12 amino acids. CDR3 sequence reads: CATSRDRVDQYF. The CDR3 DNA is TGTGCCACCAGCAGAGACAGGGTAGACCAGTACTTC.

This clonotype was recorded at least ten times. The chain couples TRBV7-9 to TRBJ1-2, with D perhaps matching TRBD1 (5 bases). Trimming stripped 3 bases from V and 4 bases from J, with 12 bases between. This CDR3 has 14 residues. Germline CDR1 reads SEHNR; CDR2 reads FQNEAQ (reference sequence). CDR3 loop: CASSLSGQTYGYTF. In DNA form, the CDR3 reads TGTGCCAGCAGCTTGTCAGGACAAACCTATGGCTACACCTTC.

This clonotype was counted at least ten times. The V call is TRBV19, the J call TRBJ1-1; TRBD1 matches at 7 bases. Germline CDR1 LNHDA, CDR2 SQIVND (reference sequence). The CDR3 contains 18 residues. The V and J ends lost 6 bases and 0 bases, in that order; junction bases with no gene match: 16. CDR3: CASSRAHKNRGVNTEAFF. In DNA form, the CDR3 reads TGTGCCAGTAGCAGGGCCCACAAAAACAGGGGTGTGAACACTGAAGCTTTCTTT.

A few counts support this clonotype. V and J are TRBV14 and TRBJ1-1; D not resolved. Trimming pared 0 bases from V and 1 base from J, leaving 12 bases between. From germline, CDR1 is SGHDN and CDR2 FVKESK. This CDR3 has 16 amino acids. CDR3 in amino acids: CASSQDSPPWNTEAFF. The CDR3, as DNA: TGTGCCAGCAGCCAAGATTCTCCGCCCTGGAACACTGAAGCTTTCTTT.